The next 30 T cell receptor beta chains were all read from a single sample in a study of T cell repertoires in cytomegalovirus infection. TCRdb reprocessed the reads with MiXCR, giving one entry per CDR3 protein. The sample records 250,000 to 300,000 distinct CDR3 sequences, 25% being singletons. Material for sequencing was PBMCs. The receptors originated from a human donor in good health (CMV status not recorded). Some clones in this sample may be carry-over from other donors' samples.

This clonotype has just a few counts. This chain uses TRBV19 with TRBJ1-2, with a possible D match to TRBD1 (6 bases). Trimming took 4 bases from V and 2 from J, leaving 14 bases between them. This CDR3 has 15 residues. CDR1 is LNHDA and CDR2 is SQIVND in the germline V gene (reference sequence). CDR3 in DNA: TGTGCCAGTAGTACCCACCGGGACACCAACTATGGCTACACCTTC. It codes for CASSTHRDTNYGYTF.

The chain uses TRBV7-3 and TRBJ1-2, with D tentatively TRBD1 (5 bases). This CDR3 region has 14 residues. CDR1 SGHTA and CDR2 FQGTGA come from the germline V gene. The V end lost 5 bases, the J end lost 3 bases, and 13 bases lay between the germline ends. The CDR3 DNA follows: TGTGCCAGCAGCCCCTTCGGGGCGGACTATGGCTACACCTTC. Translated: CASSPFGADYGYTF.

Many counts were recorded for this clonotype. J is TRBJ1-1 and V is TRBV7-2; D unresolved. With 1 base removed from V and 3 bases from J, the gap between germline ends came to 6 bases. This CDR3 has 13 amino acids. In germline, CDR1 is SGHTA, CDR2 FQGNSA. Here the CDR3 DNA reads TGTGCCAGCAGCTTAGTGAGGGACACTGAAGCTTTCTTT. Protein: CASSLVRDTEAFF.

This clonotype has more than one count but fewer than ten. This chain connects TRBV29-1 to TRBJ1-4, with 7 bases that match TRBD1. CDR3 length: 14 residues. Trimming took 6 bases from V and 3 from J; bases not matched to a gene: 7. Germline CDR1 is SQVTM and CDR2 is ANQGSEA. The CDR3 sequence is CSVAEGAPNEKLFF. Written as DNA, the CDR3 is TGCAGCGTAGCCGAGGGGGCGCCTAATGAAAAACTGTTTTTT.

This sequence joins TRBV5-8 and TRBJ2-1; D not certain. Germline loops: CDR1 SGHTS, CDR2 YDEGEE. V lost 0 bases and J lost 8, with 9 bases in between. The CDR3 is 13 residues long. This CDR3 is CASSLGFYYEQFF. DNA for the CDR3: TGTGCCAGCAGCTTGGGCTTCTATTATGAGCAGTTCTTC.

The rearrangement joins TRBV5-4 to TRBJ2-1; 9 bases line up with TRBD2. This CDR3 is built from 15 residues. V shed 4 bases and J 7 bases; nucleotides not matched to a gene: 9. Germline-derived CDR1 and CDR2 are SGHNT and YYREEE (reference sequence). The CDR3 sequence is CASSRSGGGANEQFF. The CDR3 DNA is TGTGCCAGCAGCCGCTCAGGCGGGGGGGCTAATGAGCAGTTCTTC.

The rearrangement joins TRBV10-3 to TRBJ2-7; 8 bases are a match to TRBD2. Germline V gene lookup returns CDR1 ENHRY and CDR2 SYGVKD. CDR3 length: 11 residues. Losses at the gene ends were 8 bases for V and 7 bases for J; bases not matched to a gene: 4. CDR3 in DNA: TGTGCCATCGCCAGCGGGAGAGAGCAGTACTTC. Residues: CAIASGREQYF.

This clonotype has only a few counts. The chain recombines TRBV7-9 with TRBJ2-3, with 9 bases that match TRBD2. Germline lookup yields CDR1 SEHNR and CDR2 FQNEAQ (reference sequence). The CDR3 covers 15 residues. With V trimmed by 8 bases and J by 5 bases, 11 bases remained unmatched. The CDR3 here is CASAVGGRGGDTQYF. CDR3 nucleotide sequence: TGTGCCAGCGCCGTCGGCGGGAGGGGAGGAGATACGCAGTATTTT.

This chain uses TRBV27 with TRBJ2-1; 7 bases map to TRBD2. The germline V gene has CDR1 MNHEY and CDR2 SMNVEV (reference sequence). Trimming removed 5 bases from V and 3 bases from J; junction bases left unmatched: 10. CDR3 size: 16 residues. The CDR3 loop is CASSPYRGVFYNEQFF. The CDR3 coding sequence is TGTGCCAGCAGTCCCTATCGGGGGGTCTTCTACAATGAGCAGTTCTTC.

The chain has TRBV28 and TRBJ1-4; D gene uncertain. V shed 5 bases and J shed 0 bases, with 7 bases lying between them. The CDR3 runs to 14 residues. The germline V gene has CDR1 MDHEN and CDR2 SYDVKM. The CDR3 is CASSRTPTNEKLFF. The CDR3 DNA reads TGTGCCAGCAGTCGGACCCCAACTAATGAAAAACTGTTTTTT.

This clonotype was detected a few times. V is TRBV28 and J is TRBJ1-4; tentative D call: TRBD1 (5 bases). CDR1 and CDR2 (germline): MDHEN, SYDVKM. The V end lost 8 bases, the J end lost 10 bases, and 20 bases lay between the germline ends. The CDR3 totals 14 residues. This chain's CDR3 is CASLGGERRGKLFF. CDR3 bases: TGTGCCAGCCTGGGAGGGGAACGAAGAGGAAAACTGTTTTTT. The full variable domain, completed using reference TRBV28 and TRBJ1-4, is DVKVTQSSRYLVKRTGEKVFLECVQDMDHENMFWYRQDPGLGLRLIYFSYDVKMKEKGDIPEGYSVSREKKERFSLILESASTNQTSMYLCASLGGERRGKLFFGSGTQLSVL.

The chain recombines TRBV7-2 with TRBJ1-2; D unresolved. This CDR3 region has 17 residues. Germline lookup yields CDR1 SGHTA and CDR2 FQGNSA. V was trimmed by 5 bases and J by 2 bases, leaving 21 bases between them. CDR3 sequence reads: CASSLRAPPGFNYGYTF. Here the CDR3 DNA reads TGTGCCAGCAGCCTGAGAGCACCACCAGGTTTCAACTATGGCTACACCTTC.

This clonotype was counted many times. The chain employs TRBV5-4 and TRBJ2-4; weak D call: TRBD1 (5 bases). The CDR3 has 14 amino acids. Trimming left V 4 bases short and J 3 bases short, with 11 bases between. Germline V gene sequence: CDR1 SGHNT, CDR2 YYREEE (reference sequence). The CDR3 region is CASSEAGYKNIQYF. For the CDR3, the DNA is TGTGCCAGCAGCGAGGCAGGGTACAAAAACATTCAGTACTTC.

The CDR3 sequence is CSLEKTTGWGKQYF. CDR3 coding DNA: TGCAGTTTAGAGAAAACGACAGGGTGGGGCAAGCAGTACTTC. The V call is TRBV20-1, the J call TRBJ2-7; the match to TRBD1 covers 7 bases. V shed 8 bases and J 8 bases; nucleotides not matched to a gene: 18. The CDR3 has 14 amino acids. The germline V gene has CDR1 DFQATT and CDR2 SNEGSKA (reference sequence).

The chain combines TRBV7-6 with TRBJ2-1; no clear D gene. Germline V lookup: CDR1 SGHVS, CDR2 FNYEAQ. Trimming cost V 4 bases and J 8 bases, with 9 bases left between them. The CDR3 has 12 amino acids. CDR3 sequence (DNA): TGTGCCAGCAGCTACCCTCAGGATGAGCAGTTCTTC. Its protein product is CASSYPQDEQFF.

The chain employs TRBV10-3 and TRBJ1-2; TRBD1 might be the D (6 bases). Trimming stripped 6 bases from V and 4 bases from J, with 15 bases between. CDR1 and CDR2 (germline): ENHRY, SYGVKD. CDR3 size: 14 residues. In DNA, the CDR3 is TGTGCCATCAGGCTACAGGGAGGGGGCTATGGCTACACCTTC. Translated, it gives CAIRLQGGGYGYTF.

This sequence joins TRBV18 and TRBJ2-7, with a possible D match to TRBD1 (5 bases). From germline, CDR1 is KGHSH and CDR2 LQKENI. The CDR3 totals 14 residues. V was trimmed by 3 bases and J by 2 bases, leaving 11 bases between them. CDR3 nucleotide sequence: TGTGCCAGCTCACCGGACACTGGACCCTACGAGCAGTACTTC. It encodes CASSPDTGPYEQYF.

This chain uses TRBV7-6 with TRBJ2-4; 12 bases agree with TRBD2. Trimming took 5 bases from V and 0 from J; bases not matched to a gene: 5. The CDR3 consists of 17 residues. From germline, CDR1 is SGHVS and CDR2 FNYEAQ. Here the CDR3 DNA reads TGTGCCAGCAGCCACGGACTAGCGGGGTCAGCCAAAAACATTCAGTACTTC. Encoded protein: CASSHGLAGSAKNIQYF.

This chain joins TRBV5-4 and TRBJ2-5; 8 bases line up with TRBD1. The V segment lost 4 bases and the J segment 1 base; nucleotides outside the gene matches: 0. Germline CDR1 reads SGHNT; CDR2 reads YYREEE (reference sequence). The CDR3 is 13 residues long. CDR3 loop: CASSGQGQETQYF. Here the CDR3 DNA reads TGTGCCAGCAGCGGACAGGGCCAAGAGACCCAGTACTTC.

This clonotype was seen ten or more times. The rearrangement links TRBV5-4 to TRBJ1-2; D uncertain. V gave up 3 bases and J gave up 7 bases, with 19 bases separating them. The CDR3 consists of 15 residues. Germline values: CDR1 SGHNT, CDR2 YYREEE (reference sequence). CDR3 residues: CASSSQGRLSGGYTF. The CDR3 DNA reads TGTGCCAGCAGCTCTCAAGGACGCTTGTCTGGTGGCTACACCTTC.

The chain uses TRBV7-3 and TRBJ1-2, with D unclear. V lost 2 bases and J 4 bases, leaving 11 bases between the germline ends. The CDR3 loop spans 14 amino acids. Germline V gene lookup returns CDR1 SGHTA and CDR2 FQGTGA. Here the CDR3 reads CASSLDREGYGYTF. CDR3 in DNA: TGTGCCAGCAGCTTAGACCGGGAGGGCTATGGCTACACCTTC.

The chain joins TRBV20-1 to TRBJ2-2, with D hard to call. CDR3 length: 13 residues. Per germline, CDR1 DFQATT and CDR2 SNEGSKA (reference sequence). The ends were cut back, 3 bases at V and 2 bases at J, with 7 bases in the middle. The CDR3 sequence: CSASLLNTGELFF. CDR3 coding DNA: TGCAGTGCTAGCTTATTAAACACCGGGGAGCTGTTTTTT.

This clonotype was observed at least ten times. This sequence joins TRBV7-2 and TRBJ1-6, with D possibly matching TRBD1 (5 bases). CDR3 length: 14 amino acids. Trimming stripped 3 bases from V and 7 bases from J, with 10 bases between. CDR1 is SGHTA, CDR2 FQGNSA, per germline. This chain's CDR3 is CASSLGGHNSPLHF. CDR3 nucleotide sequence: TGTGCCAGCAGCTTGGGGGGTCACAATTCACCCCTCCACTTT.

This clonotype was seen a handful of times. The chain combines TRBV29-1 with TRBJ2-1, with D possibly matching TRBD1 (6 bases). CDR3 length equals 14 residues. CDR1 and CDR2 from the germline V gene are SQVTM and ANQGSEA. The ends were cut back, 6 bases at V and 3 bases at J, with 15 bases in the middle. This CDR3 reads CSVPLQGIYNEQFF. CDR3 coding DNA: TGCAGCGTACCACTTCAGGGGATCTACAATGAGCAGTTCTTC.

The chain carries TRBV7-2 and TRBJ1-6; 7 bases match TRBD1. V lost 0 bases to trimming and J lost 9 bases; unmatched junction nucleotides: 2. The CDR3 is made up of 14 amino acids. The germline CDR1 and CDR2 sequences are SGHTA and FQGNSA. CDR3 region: CASSLATGPSPLHF. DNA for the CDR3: TGTGCCAGCAGCTTAGCGACAGGGCCTTCACCCCTCCACTTT.

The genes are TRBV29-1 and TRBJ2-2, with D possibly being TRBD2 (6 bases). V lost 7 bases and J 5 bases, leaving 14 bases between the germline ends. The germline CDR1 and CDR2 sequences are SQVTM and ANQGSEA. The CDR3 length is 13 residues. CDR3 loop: CSAEEGRTGELFF. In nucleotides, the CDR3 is TGCAGCGCCGAGGAGGGTCGGACCGGGGAGCTGTTTTTT.

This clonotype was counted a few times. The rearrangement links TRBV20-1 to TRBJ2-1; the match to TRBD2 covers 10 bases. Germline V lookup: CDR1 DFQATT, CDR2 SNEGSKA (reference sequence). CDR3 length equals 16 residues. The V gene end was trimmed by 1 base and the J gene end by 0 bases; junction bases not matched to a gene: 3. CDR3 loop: CSARALAGDSYNEQFF. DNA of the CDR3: TGCAGTGCTAGAGCCCTAGCGGGAGACTCCTACAATGAGCAGTTCTTC.

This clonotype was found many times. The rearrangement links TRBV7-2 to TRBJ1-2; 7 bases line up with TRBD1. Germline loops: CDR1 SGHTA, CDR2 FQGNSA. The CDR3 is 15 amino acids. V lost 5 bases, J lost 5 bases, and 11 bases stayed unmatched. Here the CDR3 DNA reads TGTGCCAGCAGCACAAACAGGGGTGCCCTATATGGCTACACCTTC. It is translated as CASSTNRGALYGYTF.

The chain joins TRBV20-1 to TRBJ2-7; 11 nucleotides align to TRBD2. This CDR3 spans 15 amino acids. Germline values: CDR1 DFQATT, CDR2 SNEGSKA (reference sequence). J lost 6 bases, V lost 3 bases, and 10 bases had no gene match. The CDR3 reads CSASRGTSGSIEQYF. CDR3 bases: TGCAGTGCTAGTCGCGGTACTAGCGGGAGTATCGAGCAGTACTTC.

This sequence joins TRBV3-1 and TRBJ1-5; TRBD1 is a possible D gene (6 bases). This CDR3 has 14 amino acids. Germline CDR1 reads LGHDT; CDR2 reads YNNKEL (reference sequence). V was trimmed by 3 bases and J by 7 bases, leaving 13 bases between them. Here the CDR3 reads CASSHSGEGQPQHF. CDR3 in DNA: TGTGCCAGCAGCCACTCAGGGGAGGGACAGCCCCAGCATTTT.